This TCR beta chain was identified in a study of cytomegalovirus exposure and HLA in healthy donors. At the level of the study: Unique TCR beta sequences numbering approximately 100 million came from 190 million or so T cells in an earlier analysis. Clustering assigned roughly 81% of the roughly 420 genotyped donors to the Caucasian-associated ancestry cluster. Study conclusions and caveats: For most TCR beta V segments, an earlier analysis put the productive rate at about 90% or about 30% of the time.

The study sampled nominally healthy donors, though unrecorded immune exposures were likely. The CDR3 is 12 amino acids. Trimming removed 6 bases from V and 7 bases from J; junction bases left unmatched: 8. Germline loops: CDR1 SQVTM, CDR2 ANQGSEA. Primers: 60 Vbeta forward and 13 Jbeta reverse. Libraries were prepared by immunoSEQ multiplex PCR; TCRdb keeps only in-frame clonotypes and omits some of them. The sample consists of about 110,000 clones, about 80% of them appearing once. On this clone: Its matching antigen is unknown.

Source material: PBMCs. The V call is TRBV29-1, the J call TRBJ1-1; 7 nucleotides align to TRBD1. The receptor's source is a man in his thirties or forties in good health and CMV-seropositive. CDR3 bases: TGCAGCGTCGCCGGGACAGACTTTGAAGCTTTCTTT. This gives the protein CSVAGTDFEAFF.